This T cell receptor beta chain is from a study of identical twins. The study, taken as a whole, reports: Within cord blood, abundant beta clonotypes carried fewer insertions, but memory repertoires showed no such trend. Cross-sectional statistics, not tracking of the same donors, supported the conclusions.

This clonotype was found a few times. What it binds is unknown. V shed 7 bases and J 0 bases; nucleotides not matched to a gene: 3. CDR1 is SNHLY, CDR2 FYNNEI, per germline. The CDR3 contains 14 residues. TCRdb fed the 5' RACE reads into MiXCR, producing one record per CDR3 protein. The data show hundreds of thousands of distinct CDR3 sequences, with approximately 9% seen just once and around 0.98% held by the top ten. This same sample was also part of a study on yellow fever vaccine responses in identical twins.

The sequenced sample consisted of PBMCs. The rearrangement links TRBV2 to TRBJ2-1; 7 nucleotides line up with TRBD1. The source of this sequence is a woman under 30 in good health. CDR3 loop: CASTGDSSYNEQFF. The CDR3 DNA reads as TGTGCCAGCACCGGGGACAGCTCCTACAATGAGCAGTTCTTC.